Here is one T cell receptor beta chain with its context. What it binds is unknown. This sample was included in a study of shared clonotypes between healthy human individuals. General study results and limits: Enrolling few donors narrowed the genetic and exposure-history diversity that was represented.

This CDR3 region has 14 residues. The germline CDR1 and CDR2 sequences are SGHRS and YFSETQ. Trimming stripped 6 bases from V and 3 bases from J, with 14 bases between. The assay was immunoSEQ multiplex PCR, and TCRdb's table has in-frame clones only and misses some. The sample lists some 2,000,000 clones, around 95% seen once, with approximately 0.13% in the top ten. Study donors comprised healthy, HIV-negative adults devoid of recent acute infection or vaccination. The specimen sequenced was naive CD4+ T cells sorted from blood. The sample's subset: CD45RA+ positively selected. The TCR originated in a man younger than 35 in good health. This chain joins TRBV5-1 and TRBJ2-3, with D tentatively TRBD1 or TRBD2 (5 bases each). The CDR3 sequence is CASNGGDATDTQYF. CDR3 in DNA: TGCGCCAGCAATGGGGGTGATGCTACAGATACGCAGTATTTT.